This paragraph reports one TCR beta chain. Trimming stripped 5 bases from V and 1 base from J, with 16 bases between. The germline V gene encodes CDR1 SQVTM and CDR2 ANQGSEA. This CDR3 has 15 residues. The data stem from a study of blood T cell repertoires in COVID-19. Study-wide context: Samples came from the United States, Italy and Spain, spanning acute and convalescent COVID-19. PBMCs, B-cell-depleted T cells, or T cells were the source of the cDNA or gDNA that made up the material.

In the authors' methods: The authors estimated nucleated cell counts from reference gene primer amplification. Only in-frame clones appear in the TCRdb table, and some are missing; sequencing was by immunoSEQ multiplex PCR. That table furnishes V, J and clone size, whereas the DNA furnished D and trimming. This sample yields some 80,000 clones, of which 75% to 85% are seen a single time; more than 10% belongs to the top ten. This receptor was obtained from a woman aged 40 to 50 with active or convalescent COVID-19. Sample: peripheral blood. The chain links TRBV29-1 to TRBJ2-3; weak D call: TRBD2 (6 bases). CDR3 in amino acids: CSVLGLRERTDTQYF. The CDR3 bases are TGCAGCGTTCTTGGTCTCCGGGAGCGCACAGATACGCAGTATTTT.